One sample yielded the 17 T cell receptor beta chains listed below, sequenced in a study of identical twins. TCRdb independently ran MiXCR on the 5' RACE reads; one entry per CDR3 protein. Of a few hundred thousand distinct CDR3 sequences in the sample, 9.5% to 10% were seen once. The same data also went into a second study, on yellow fever vaccine responses in identical twins.

Sequenced material: PBMCs. These receptors came from a woman aged 18-29 years in good health.

This clonotype was recorded at least ten times. This chain links TRBV28 with TRBJ1-5; D possibly corresponds to TRBD1 (5 bases). Germline CDR1 is MDHEN and CDR2 is SYDVKM. This CDR3 comprises 15 residues. The ends were cut back, 6 bases at V and 0 bases at J, with 12 bases in the middle. CDR3 DNA: TGTGCCAGCAGGACAGACACATATAGCAATCAGCCCCAGCATTTT. Translation gives CASRTDTYSNQPQHF.

The CDR3 loop reads CASSLVPDDTEAFF. CDR3 coding DNA: TGTGCCAGCAGCTTAGTCCCAGATGACACTGAAGCTTTCTTT. The chain is built from TRBV7-9 and TRBJ1-1, with unresolved D. The CDR3 loop spans 14 amino acids. Germline V gene sequence: CDR1 SEHNR, CDR2 FQNEAQ (reference sequence). V lost 1 base and J lost 3, with 9 bases in between. The full variable domain, completed using reference TRBV7-9 and TRBJ1-1, is DTGVSQNPRHKITKRGQNVTFRCDPISEHNRLYWYRQTLGQGPEFLTYFQNEAQLEKSRLLSDRFSAERPKGSFSTLEIQRTEQGDSAMYLCASSLVPDDTEAFFGQGTRLTVV.

There are a few counts of this clonotype. The rearrangement uses TRBV20-1 and TRBJ2-5; no clear D gene. The CDR3 spans 11 residues. Germline V gene data show CDR1 as DFQATT and CDR2 as SNEGSKA (reference sequence). V was pared by 3 bases and J by 9 bases, with 11 bases between. The CDR3 region has the DNA TGCAGTGCTAGTGACTTGGTGGCCCAGTACTTC. Translating gives CSASDLVAQYF.

In the case of this clonotype: This may be a read error: a much more frequent sequence differs by one nucleotide. V gene TRBV6-1 combines with J gene TRBJ2-2; D may be TRBD1 or TRBD2 (5 bases each). The CDR3 consists of 15 residues. Germline CDR1 MNHNS, CDR2 SASEGT. CDR3 nucleotide sequence: TGTGCCAGCACCCCAAGGACACCCAAACACGGGGAGCTGCTTTTT. Its protein product is CASTPRTPKHGELLF.

This sequence joins TRBV7-9 and TRBJ2-7; D possibly corresponds to TRBD1 (7 bases). The CDR3 covers 15 residues. V was clipped by 5 bases and J by 3 bases, with 17 bases between them. The germline CDR1 and CDR2 sequences are SEHNR and FQNEAQ (reference sequence). The CDR3 here is CASSPRGDLIYEQYF. CDR3 nucleotides: TGTGCCAGCAGCCCCAGGGGGGACCTTATCTACGAGCAGTACTTC.

This clonotype appeared a few times. The chain is built from TRBV6-1 and TRBJ2-1; 7 positions match TRBD2. In germline, CDR1 is MNHNS, CDR2 SASEGT. CDR3 length: 17 residues. The V segment lost 5 bases and the J segment 3 bases; nucleotides outside the gene matches: 13. The CDR3 bases are TGTGCCAGCAGTATCCGAAGCGGGAACTCTGTCTACAATGAGCAGTTCTTC. Translating it yields CASSIRSGNSVYNEQFF.

The CDR3 region is CASSSRDRIQTQYF. CDR3 nucleotides: TGTGCCAGCAGCTCCCGAGACAGGATCCAGACCCAGTACTTC. The chain is built from TRBV7-9 and TRBJ2-5, with D possibly TRBD1 on 6 matching bases. The CDR3 is 14 amino acids. Trimming cost V 4 bases and J 6 bases, with 15 bases left between them. Germline assignment: CDR1 SEHNR and CDR2 FQNEAQ (reference sequence).

The chain uses TRBV29-1 and TRBJ2-3, with a possible D match to TRBD1 (6 bases). Germline CDR1 and CDR2: SQVTM and ANQGSEA. Trimming removed 7 bases from V and 8 bases from J, with 25 bases in between. This CDR3 is 15 amino acids long. CDR3 loop: CSAVASGKSQGTQYF. The CDR3 DNA sequence: TGCAGCGCCGTTGCTTCAGGGAAATCACAGGGTACGCAGTATTTT.

This clonotype was recorded at least ten times. The chain is built from TRBV30 and TRBJ2-7; D gene uncertain. Trimming removed 2 bases at V and 4 bases at J, with 6 bases between. CDR1 and CDR2 (germline): GTSNPN, SVGIG (reference sequence). The CDR3 length is 11 residues. This chain's CDR3 is CAWSPSYEQYF. CDR3 DNA sequence: TGTGCCTGGAGTCCTTCTTACGAGCAGTACTTC.

The chain is built from TRBV6-1 and TRBJ2-1; TRBD1 might be the D (6 bases). The CDR3 loop spans 17 amino acids. Germline assignment: CDR1 MNHNS and CDR2 SASEGT. Trimming took off 2 bases at V and 0 bases at J, with 14 bases between the two ends. The CDR3 here is CASSENMDRSSYNEQFF. The CDR3 bases are TGTGCCAGCAGTGAAAATATGGACAGAAGCTCCTACAATGAGCAGTTCTTC.

This clonotype showed up many times. This chain joins TRBV9 and TRBJ2-7; D is unresolved. The germline V and J ends were trimmed by 4 bases and 0 bases, with 11 bases remaining between them. The V gene's germline CDR1 is SGDLS and CDR2 YYNGEE. This CDR3 comprises 14 residues. This chain's CDR3 is CASSSTRNSYEQYF. Here the CDR3 DNA reads TGTGCCAGCAGCTCGACACGGAACTCCTACGAGCAGTACTTC.

There are many counts of this clonotype. The V and J genes are TRBV20-1 and TRBJ2-2; TRBD1 is a possible D gene (5 bases). The V end lost 6 bases, the J end lost 0 bases, and 8 bases lay between the germline ends. The CDR3 is 13 residues long. CDR1 is DFQATT, CDR2 SNEGSKA, per germline (reference sequence). As DNA, the CDR3 is TGCAGTGCCTCGGACACGAACACCGGGGAGCTGTTTTTT. This translates into CSASDTNTGELFF.

This CDR3 is CASSLTLTYEQYF. Written as DNA, the CDR3 is TGTGCCAGCAGCTTGACTCTAACCTACGAGCAGTACTTC. V usage is TRBV7-2 and J usage is TRBJ2-7; D call uncertain. The CDR3 totals 13 residues. V gave up 3 bases and J gave up 2 bases, with 8 bases separating them. Germline lookup yields CDR1 SGHTA and CDR2 FQGNSA.

This clonotype was observed many times. The rearrangement uses TRBV5-1 and TRBJ1-2, with a weak D call TRBD1 (5 bases). Trimming pared 7 bases from V and 5 bases from J, leaving 15 bases between. The CDR3 loop spans 13 amino acids. Germline V CDR1 and CDR2: SGHRS, YFSETQ. CDR3: CASVGGNPYGYTF. The CDR3 nucleotides read TGCGCCAGCGTCGGGGGGAACCCATATGGCTACACCTTC.

The chain joins TRBV2 to TRBJ2-6, with 12 bases aligning to TRBD1. V was clipped by 6 bases and J by 0 bases; unmatched bases: 6. The germline CDR1 and CDR2 sequences are SNHLY and FYNNEI. The CDR3 is 18 amino acids. The CDR3, as DNA: TGTGCCAGCAGCCCTGGGACAGGGGGCGACTCTGGGGCCAACGTCCTGACTTTC. This encodes CASSPGTGGDSGANVLTF.

In nucleotides, the CDR3 is TGTGCCAGCAGTTTAGGACAGGGGGCCGGGTCCCAGCATTTT. Its translation is CASSLGQGAGSQHF. This chain uses TRBV12-3 or TRBV12-4 with TRBJ1-5, with 10 nucleotides matching TRBD1. J lost 11 bases, V lost 1 base, and 5 bases had no gene match. This CDR3 spans 14 amino acids.

The chain uses TRBV7-8 and TRBJ2-1, with TRBD2 matching over 8 bases. This CDR3 is built from 16 residues. The germline V gene encodes CDR1 SGHVS and CDR2 FQNEAQ. V gave up 5 bases and J gave up 5 bases; unmatched junction bases: 11. CDR3 coding DNA: TGTGCCAGCAGCGTTAGAACTAGCGGAGACCACAATGAGCAGTTCTTC. Protein: CASSVRTSGDHNEQFF.